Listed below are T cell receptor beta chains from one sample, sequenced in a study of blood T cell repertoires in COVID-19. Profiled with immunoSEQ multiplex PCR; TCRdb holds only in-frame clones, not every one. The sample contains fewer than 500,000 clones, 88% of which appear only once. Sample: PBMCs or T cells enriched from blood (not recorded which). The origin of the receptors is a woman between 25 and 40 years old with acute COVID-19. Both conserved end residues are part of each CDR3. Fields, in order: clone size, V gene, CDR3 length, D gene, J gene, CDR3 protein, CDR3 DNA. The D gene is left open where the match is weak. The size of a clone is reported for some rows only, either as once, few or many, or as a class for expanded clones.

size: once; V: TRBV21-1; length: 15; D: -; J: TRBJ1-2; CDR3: CASSSRPEAGYGYTF; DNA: TGTGCCAGCAGCAGTCGGCCCGAGGCGGGGTATGGCTACACCTTC
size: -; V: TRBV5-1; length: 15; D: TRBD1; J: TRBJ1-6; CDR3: CASSLAWDRDSPLHF; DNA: TGCGCCAGCAGCTTGGCTTGGGACAGGGATTCACCCCTCCACTTT
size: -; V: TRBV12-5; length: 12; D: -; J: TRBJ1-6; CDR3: CASGLSDSPLHF; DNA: TGTGCTAGTGGTTTGTCAGATTCACCCCTCCACTTT
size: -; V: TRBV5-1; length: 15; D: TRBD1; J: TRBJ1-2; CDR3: CASSTGTGINYGYTF; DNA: TGCGCCAGCAGCACCGGGACAGGGATCAACTATGGCTACACCTTC
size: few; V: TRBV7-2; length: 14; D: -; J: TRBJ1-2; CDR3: CASSTTGTSVSYTF; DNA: TGTGCCAGCAGCACCACCGGGACAAGCGTTAGCTACACCTTC
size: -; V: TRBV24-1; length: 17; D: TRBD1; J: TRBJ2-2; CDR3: CATSENPGQGNTGELFF; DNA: TGTGCCACCAGTGAAAATCCGGGACAGGGGAACACCGGGGAGCTGTTTTTT
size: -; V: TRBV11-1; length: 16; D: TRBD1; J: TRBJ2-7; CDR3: CASSLSSGTANYEQYF; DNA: TGTGCCAGCAGCTTAAGCTCCGGGACAGCCAACTACGAGCAGTACTTC
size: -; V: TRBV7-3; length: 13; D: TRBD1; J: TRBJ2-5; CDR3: CASSEDRGETQYF; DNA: TGTGCCAGCAGCGAAGACAGGGGAGAGACCCAGTACTTC
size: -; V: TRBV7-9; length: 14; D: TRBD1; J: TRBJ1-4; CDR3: CASSLGGTDEKLFF; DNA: TGTGCCAGCAGCTTAGGGGGGACAGATGAAAAACTGTTTTTT
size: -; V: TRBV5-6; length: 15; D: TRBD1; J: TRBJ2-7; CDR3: CASSLGTGGLYEQYF; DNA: TGTGCCAGCAGCTTGGGGACAGGGGGACTCTACGAGCAGTACTTC
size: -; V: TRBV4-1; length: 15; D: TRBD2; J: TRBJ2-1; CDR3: CASSQVASGVNEQFF; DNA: TGCGCCAGCAGCCAAGTCGCTAGCGGGGTAAATGAGCAGTTCTTC
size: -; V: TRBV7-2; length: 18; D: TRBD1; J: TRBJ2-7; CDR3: CASSLVSIAGTGVSEQYF; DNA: TGTGCCAGCAGCTTAGTCTCCATTGCGGGGACAGGGGTATCCGAGCAGTACTTC
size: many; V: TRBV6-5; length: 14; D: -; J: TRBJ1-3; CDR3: CASTQGGLGNTIYF; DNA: TGTGCCAGCACCCAAGGGGGATTGGGAAACACCATATATTTT
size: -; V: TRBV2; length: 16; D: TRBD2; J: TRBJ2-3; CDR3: CASSVGLLGTADTQYF; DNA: TGTGCCAGCTCAGTGGGACTACTTGGAACGGCAGATACGCAGTATTTT
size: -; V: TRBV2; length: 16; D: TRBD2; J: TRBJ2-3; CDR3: CASSERLAGSTDTQYF; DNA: TGTGCCAGCAGTGAGAGGCTAGCGGGGAGCACAGATACGCAGTATTTT
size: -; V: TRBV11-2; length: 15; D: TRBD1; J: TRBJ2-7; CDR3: CASSFQTGEPYEQYF; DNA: TGTGCCAGCAGCTTCCAGACAGGGGAACCCTACGAGCAGTACTTC
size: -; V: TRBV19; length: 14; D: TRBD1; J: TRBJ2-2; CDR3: CASRDRGSTGELFF; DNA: TGTGCCAGTCGGGACAGGGGGTCCACCGGGGAGCTGTTTTTT
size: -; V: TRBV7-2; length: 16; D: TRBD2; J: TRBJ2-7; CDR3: CASSLIGTSGRYEQYF; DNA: TGTGCCAGCAGCTTGATAGGGACTAGCGGAAGATACGAGCAGTACTTC
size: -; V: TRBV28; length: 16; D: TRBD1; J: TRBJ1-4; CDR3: CASSNPIGTGGSKLFF; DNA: TGTGCCAGCAGCAACCCCATCGGGACAGGGGGTTCAAAACTGTTTTTT
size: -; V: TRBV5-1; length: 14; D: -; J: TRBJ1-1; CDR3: CASSLGGMNTEAFF; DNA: TGCGCCAGCAGCTTGGGGGGCATGAACACTGAAGCTTTCTTT
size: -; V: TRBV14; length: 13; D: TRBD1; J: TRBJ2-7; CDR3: CASSRQTGGEQYF; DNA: TGTGCCAGCAGCCGTCAAACAGGGGGCGAGCAGTACTTC
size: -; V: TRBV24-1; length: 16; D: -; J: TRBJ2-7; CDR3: CATSDSRGAYSYEQYF; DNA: TGTGCCACCAGTGATTCACGGGGGGCCTACTCCTACGAGCAGTACTTC
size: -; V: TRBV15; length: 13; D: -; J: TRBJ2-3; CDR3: CATSTRSTDTQYF; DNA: TGTGCCACCAGCACACGGAGCACAGATACGCAGTATTTT
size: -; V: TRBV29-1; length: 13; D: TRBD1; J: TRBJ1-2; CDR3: CSVGPQGLYGYTF; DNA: TGCAGCGTCGGACCACAGGGGCTCTATGGCTACACCTTC
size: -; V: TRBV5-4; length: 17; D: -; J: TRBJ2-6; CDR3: CASSFLPSLAGANVLTF; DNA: TGTGCCAGCAGCTTTTTGCCTAGTCTAGCTGGGGCCAACGTCCTGACTTTC
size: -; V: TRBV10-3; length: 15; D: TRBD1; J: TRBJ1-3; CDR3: CARRTGRSSGNTIYF; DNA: TGTGCCAGACGGACAGGGAGGTCCTCTGGAAACACCATATATTTT
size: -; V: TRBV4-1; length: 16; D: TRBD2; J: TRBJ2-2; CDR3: CASSQGGGGATGELFF; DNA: TGCGCCAGCAGCCAAGGGGGCGGGGGAGCCACCGGGGAGCTGTTTTTT
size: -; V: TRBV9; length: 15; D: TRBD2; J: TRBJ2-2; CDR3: CASSLSGGSTGELFF; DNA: TGTGCCAGCAGCCTTAGCGGGGGGAGTACCGGGGAGCTGTTTTTT
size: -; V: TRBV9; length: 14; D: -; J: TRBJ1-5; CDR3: CASSGVGQNQPQHF; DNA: TGTGCCAGCAGCGGGGTCGGACAGAATCAGCCCCAGCATTTT